The clone carrying this T cell receptor (beta chain) was observed many times. CDR3 length equals 14 residues. The V gene lost 8 bases and the J gene lost 1 base, with 11 bases spanning the gap. Germline CDR1 LGHDT, CDR2 YNNKEL (reference sequence). The data were obtained in a study of blood T cell repertoires in COVID-19. Generated by immunoSEQ multiplex PCR, the TCRdb table keeps only in-frame clones and is missing some. The sample lists under 250,000 clones, approximately 80% occurring once. The sequence was obtained from a human donor in a cohort sampled during active COVID-19. This chain joins TRBV3-1 (or the pseudogene TRBV3-2) and TRBJ1-4; no definite D call. The sample consisted of peripheral blood. In DNA form, the CDR3 reads TGTGCCAGCTCTTTAAGGAGAACTAATGAAAAACTGTTTTTT. This encodes CASSLRRTNEKLFF.